The source of this TCR beta chain is a study of blood T cell repertoires in COVID-19. As for the study in general: Italy, Spain and the United States were the sources of the convalescent and acute COVID-19 samples. T cells, B-cell-depleted T cells, or PBMCs supplied cDNA or gDNA.

The ends lost 3 bases at V and 4 bases at J; junction bases unmatched: 1. This CDR3 region has 14 residues. CDR1 and CDR2 (germline): SGHTA, FQGNSA. TCRdb's copy holds only in-frame clones and misses some; the assay was immunoSEQ multiplex PCR. Of roughly 500,000 clones listed, 88% are singletons. The table lists this clone with a few counts. Participant-reported clinical history was the basis for cohort assignment. This clonotype originated in a middle-aged woman who had recovered from COVID-19. Sequencing input: PBMCs or T cells enriched from blood (not recorded which). The chain combines TRBV7-2 with TRBJ2-3, with TRBD2 matching 10 bases. DNA of the CDR3: TGTGCCAGCAGCTTCACTAGCGGGGCAGATACGCAGTATTTT. Encoded protein: CASSFTSGADTQYF.